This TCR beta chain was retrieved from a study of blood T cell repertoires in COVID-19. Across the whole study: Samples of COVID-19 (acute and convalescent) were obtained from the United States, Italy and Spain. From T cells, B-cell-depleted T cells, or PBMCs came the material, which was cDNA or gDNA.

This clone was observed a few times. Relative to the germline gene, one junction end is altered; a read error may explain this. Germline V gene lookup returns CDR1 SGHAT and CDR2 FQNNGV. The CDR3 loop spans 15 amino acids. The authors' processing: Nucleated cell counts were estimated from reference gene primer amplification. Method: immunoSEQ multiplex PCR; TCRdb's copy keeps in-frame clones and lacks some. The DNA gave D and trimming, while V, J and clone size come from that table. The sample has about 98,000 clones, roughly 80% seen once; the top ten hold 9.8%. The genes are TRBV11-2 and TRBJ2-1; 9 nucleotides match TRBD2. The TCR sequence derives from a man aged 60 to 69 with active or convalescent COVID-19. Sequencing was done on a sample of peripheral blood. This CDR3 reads CASTLAGVSRNEQFF. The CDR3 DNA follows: TGTGCCAGCACCTTAGCGGGAGTGAGTCGCAATGAGCAGTTCTTC.